This is a list of T cell receptor beta chains from one sample in a study of cytomegalovirus exposure and HLA in healthy donors. Only in-frame clones appear in the TCRdb table, and some are missing; sequencing was by immunoSEQ multiplex PCR. The profile shows about 31,000 clones, roughly 67% of them singletons. The sequenced sample consisted of PBMCs. These receptors came from a man aged 35 to 55 in good health and CMV-seropositive. The CDR3 runs from the conserved cysteine through the conserved F or W. The D gene is left open where the match is weak. Not every row has a clone size; where given, it reads once, few, many or a size class.

V gene,J gene,clone size,D gene,CDR3 DNA,CDR3 protein
TRBV5-1,TRBJ2-5,-,TRBD2,TGCGCCAGCAGCTTGGCCTTGCGGGGGGCTTTTGAGACCCAGTACTTC,CASSLALRGAFETQYF
TRBV11-2,TRBJ1-1,-,TRBD1,TGTGCCAGCAGCCTCGGACAGGGCCTAATGAACACTGAAGCTTTCTTT,CASSLGQGLMNTEAFF
TRBV7-2,TRBJ2-1,few,TRBD2,TGTGCCACCCCCGGGGTAGCGGGGGGTATCTACAATGAGCAGTTCTTC,CATPGVAGGIYNEQFF
TRBV7-6,TRBJ1-1,-,-,TGTGCCAGCAGGACAGGCGACACCGACACTGAAGCTTTCTTT,CASRTGDTDTEAFF
TRBV15,TRBJ1-1,few,TRBD1,TGTGCCACCAGCAGGGCGGGAGGACAGGGGGAGCGAGCTTTCTTT,CATSRAGGQGERAFF
TRBV6-6,TRBJ2-5,-,TRBD2,TGTGCCAGCAGTTACGACGGGGGGGCCTCCTCGCAGTACTTC,CASSYDGGASSQYF
TRBV5-1,TRBJ2-3,-,TRBD2,TGCGCCAGCAGCCTGGGACTAACCATAAGCACAGATACGCAGTATTTT,CASSLGLTISTDTQYF
TRBV11-3,TRBJ2-5,-,-,TGTGCCAGCAGCCGACACAGCCAAGAGACCCAGTACTTC,CASSRHSQETQYF
TRBV25-1,TRBJ1-4,-,TRBD1,TGTGCCAGCAGTGAATCGACAGGGGGCGATGAAAAACTGTTTTTT,CASSESTGGDEKLFF
TRBV4-1,TRBJ1-2,-,TRBD1,TGCGCCAGCAGCCCGACCCCAGGGGGAGGTGGCTACACCTTC,CASSPTPGGGGYTF
TRBV30,TRBJ1-1,-,TRBD1,TGTGCCTGGAGTAAACCACAGGGGGGGAGGACTGAAGCTTTCTTT,CAWSKPQGGRTEAFF
TRBV19,TRBJ1-2,-,TRBD1,TGTGCCAGTAGCACGACAGGGTACTATGGCTACACCTTC,CASSTTGYYGYTF
TRBV4-1,TRBJ2-7,few,-,TGCGCCAGCAGCCAAGTCCCCGCCTACGAGCAGTACTTC,CASSQVPAYEQYF
TRBV19,TRBJ1-2,-,-,TGTGCCAGTAGTATCAGTGAGACGAGGGGCTACACCTTC,CASSISETRGYTF
TRBV5-1,TRBJ2-2,-,TRBD2,TGCGCCAGCAGCATAACGGGACTAGCGGGGGGGACGAACACCGGGGAGCTGTTTTTT,CASSITGLAGGTNTGELFF
TRBV19,TRBJ1-2,few,-,TGTGCCAGTAGTGTCGGGGGGGTTAACTATGGCTACACCTTC,CASSVGGVNYGYTF
TRBV7-9,TRBJ1-2,few,-,TGTGCCAGCAGCTTAGACCCAGGGGCAAGGTATGGCTACACCTTC,CASSLDPGARYGYTF
TRBV11-3,TRBJ1-1,-,-,TGTGCCAGCAGCTACATCCCAGAAAACACTGAAGCTTTCTTT,CASSYIPENTEAFF
TRBV10-1,TRBJ2-2,few,TRBD2,TGCGCCAGCACTAGGACTAGCGGGGGGGCCTTAACCGGGGAGCTGTTTTTT,CASTRTSGGALTGELFF
TRBV11-2,TRBJ1-4,-,-,TGTGCCAGCACCCCCTTAGCGGGGTTTAATGAAAAACTGTTTTTT,CASTPLAGFNEKLFF
TRBV10-3,TRBJ2-3,-,-,TGTGCCATCAGTGGGAGGGGTGCTAGCACAGATACGCAGTATTTT,CAISGRGASTDTQYF
TRBV28,TRBJ2-7,-,TRBD2,TGTGCCAGCAGTTTCTACGGGGGGACCTACGAGCAGTACTTC,CASSFYGGTYEQYF
TRBV10-3,TRBJ1-4,few,TRBD1,TGTGCCATCAGTGCGGAGGGGGCTGATGAAAAACTGTTTTTT,CAISAEGADEKLFF
TRBV18,TRBJ1-2,-,TRBD1,TGTGCCAGCTCACCCTTGGGACAGATCCTTGGCTACACCTTC,CASSPLGQILGYTF
TRBV7-9,TRBJ2-7,-,-,TGTGCCAGCAGCGACGGACAACGTCAAAACTTC,CASSDGQRQNF
TRBV7-9,TRBJ2-3,-,TRBD2,TGTGCCAGCAGCCTAGGACTAGCGGGGGCCCAATTTCTCACAGATACGCAGTATTTT,CASSLGLAGAQFLTDTQYF
TRBV6-5,TRBJ1-2,-,-,TGTGCCAGCAGATCCGACAGGCCCATCAACTATGGCTACACCTTC,CASRSDRPINYGYTF
TRBV28,TRBJ1-2,-,TRBD1,TGTGCCAGCAGTTCGACTGCTTGGACAGGCATTTACTATGGCTACACCTTC,CASSSTAWTGIYYGYTF
TRBV5-1,TRBJ2-7,-,TRBD1,TGCGCCAGCAGCTTCGGGACAGGGGGCTTCTACGAGCAGTACTTC,CASSFGTGGFYEQYF
TRBV7-2,TRBJ2-2,-,-,TGTGCCAGCAGCTACGGACAAGTGAACACCGGGGAGCTGTTTTTT,CASSYGQVNTGELFF
TRBV27,TRBJ2-3,-,TRBD2,TGTGCCAGCAGTTCAGCTAGCGGGGGGGCAGATACGCAGTATTTT,CASSSASGGADTQYF
TRBV7-6,TRBJ2-7,-,-,TGTGCCAGCAGCTTGCTGCTAGTTAGGCCCTACGAGCAGTACTTC,CASSLLLVRPYEQYF
TRBV5-1,TRBJ2-7,few,-,TGCGCCAGCAGCTGGAGGGTGCCGAACGAGCAGTACTTC,CASSWRVPNEQYF
TRBV25-1,TRBJ1-5,-,TRBD1,TGTGCCAGCGGGACAGGGCCGGGGCAGCCCCAGCATTTT,CASGTGPGQPQHF
TRBV2,TRBJ2-3,-,TRBD1,TGTGCCAGCAGACCCGGACAGGTGGACACAGATACGCAGTATTTT,CASRPGQVDTDTQYF
TRBV30,TRBJ1-4,-,-,TGTGCCTGGAAGAGGCGGGGATTGGGGCCTAATGAAAAACTGTTTTTT,CAWKRRGLGPNEKLFF
TRBV7-8,TRBJ1-3,-,-,TGTGCCAGTGTAGAGGATTTTAGCTCTGGAAACACCATATATTTT,CASVEDFSSGNTIYF
TRBV27,TRBJ1-5,-,-,TGTGCCAGCAGTTTTATTGAGGGTAATCAGCCCCAGCATTTT,CASSFIEGNQPQHF
TRBV6-1,TRBJ2-3,few,-,TGTGCCAGCAGCCGGACTGTCACAGATACGCAGTATTTT,CASSRTVTDTQYF
TRBV28,TRBJ2-3,-,TRBD2,TGTGCCAGCGCCGGGAGGTGGAGCACAGATACGCAGTATTTT,CASAGRWSTDTQYF
TRBV18,TRBJ2-7,-,-,TGTGCCAGCTCAATAGGGGTAGAAGGCGAGCAGTACTTC,CASSIGVEGEQYF
TRBV7-2,TRBJ2-5,-,-,TGTGCCAGCAGCTTAAGCGAGACCCAGTACTTC,CASSLSETQYF
TRBV19,TRBJ2-2,-,TRBD1,TGTGCCAGTTCTTGGGACAGTAACACCGGGGAGCTGTTTTTT,CASSWDSNTGELFF
TRBV19,TRBJ1-2,-,TRBD1,TGTGCCAGTAGTATTGCGGGACAGGGTTATGGCTACACCTTC,CASSIAGQGYGYTF
TRBV30,TRBJ2-5,-,-,TGTGCCTGGAGTACCACTAGCCCGGGCGGGGAAGAGACCCAGTACTTC,CAWSTTSPGGEETQYF
TRBV5-1,TRBJ2-3,-,-,TGCGCCAGCAGCTTGGTTGCGGGCACAGATACGCAGTATTTT,CASSLVAGTDTQYF
TRBV6-1,TRBJ2-7,-,TRBD2,TGTGCCAGCAGTGAAGCGCTTGGCAGGGGGCGGACTAGCGGGGGACCCTACGAGCAGTACTTC,CASSEALGRGRTSGGPYEQYF
TRBV7-9,TRBJ2-5,-,TRBD1,TGTGCCAGTGCAGGGGGCGCGGAGACCCAGTACTTC,CASAGGAETQYF
TRBV11-3,TRBJ2-4,-,-,TGTGCCAGCAGTTCAGGGGACAAGGGCAAAAACATTCAGTACTTC,CASSSGDKGKNIQYF
TRBV18,TRBJ2-1,-,-,TGTGCCAGCTCACCCCGGGGGGCGGGCTACAATGAGCAGTTCTTC,CASSPRGAGYNEQFF
TRBV7-3,TRBJ2-3,once,-,TGTGCCAGCAGCTTAGGGTTAGCGGATTCATCTATAGATACGCAGTATTTT,CASSLGLADSSIDTQYF
TRBV9,TRBJ2-3,-,TRBD2,TGTGCCAGCAGCAAACAATCTAGCGGGGGGCCGTGGGATACGCAGTATTTT,CASSKQSSGGPWDTQYF
TRBV5-1,TRBJ1-6,-,TRBD1,TGCGCCAGCAGCTTGAGCCGTGGAGGAAAGGGACAGGGGATTGGTTCACCCCTCCACTTT,CASSLSRGGKGQGIGSPLHF
TRBV6-5,TRBJ2-7,-,TRBD2,TGTGCCAGCAGTTCCTGGACTAGCGGGGGACACGAGCAGTACTTC,CASSSWTSGGHEQYF
TRBV6-5,TRBJ1-5,-,-,TGTGCCAGCAGTTCTCATAGGACAGATAATCAGCCCCAGCATTTT,CASSSHRTDNQPQHF
TRBV19,TRBJ2-3,-,TRBD2,TGTGCCAGTAGTATCGGGGGGGCAGGAGATACGCAGTATTTT,CASSIGGAGDTQYF
TRBV2,TRBJ2-5,large,TRBD2,TGTGCCAGCAGTGAAGGACTAGCGACGTGGGAGACCCAGTACTTC,CASSEGLATWETQYF
TRBV19,TRBJ1-5,-,TRBD1,TGTGCCAGTAGTCCTTTACAGGGGGCGCTTCCGGGGAATAGCAATCAGCCCCAGCATTTT,CASSPLQGALPGNSNQPQHF
TRBV15,TRBJ2-3,-,-,TGTGCCACCAGCAGAGATTTACAAAGCACAGATACGCAGTATTTT,CATSRDLQSTDTQYF
TRBV2,TRBJ2-1,-,TRBD2,TGTGCCAGCAGTGAACCTACTAGCGGGGGGGCCGGTGAGCAGTTCTTC,CASSEPTSGGAGEQFF